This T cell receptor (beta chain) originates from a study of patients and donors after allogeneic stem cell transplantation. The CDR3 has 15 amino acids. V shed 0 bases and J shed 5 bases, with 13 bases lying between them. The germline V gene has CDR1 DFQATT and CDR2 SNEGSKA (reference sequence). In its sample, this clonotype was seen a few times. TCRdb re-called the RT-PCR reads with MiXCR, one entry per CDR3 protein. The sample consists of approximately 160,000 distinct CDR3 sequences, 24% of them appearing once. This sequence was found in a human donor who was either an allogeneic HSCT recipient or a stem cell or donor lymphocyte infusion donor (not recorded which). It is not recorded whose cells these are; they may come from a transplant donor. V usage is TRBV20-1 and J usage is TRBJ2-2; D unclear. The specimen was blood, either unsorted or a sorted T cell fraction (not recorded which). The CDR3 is CSARDPGPSTGELFF. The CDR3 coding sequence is TGCAGTGCTAGAGATCCGGGCCCGAGTACCGGGGAGCTGTTTTTT.